Presented here are 24 T cell receptor beta chains from one specimen sequenced in a study of shared clonotypes between healthy human individuals. Data came from immunoSEQ multiplex PCR; TCRdb stores just in-frame clones and leaves some out. The table records about 490,000 clones, around three quarters of them present only once. Material: PBMCs. The source of these receptors is a woman in her thirties or forties in good health. Some clones in this sample may be carry-over from other donors' samples.

This clone was seen a few times. The V call is TRBV9, the J call TRBJ2-3; weak D call: TRBD2 (5 bases). Trimming left V 0 bases short and J 4 bases short, with 6 bases between. The CDR3 length is 13 residues. Germline lookup yields CDR1 SGDLS and CDR2 YYNGEE. The CDR3 loop reads CASSVVRADTQYF. The CDR3 nucleotides are TGTGCCAGCAGCGTAGTGAGGGCAGATACGCAGTATTTT.

This clone turned up a few times. The chain links TRBV4-1 to TRBJ2-7; D is unclear. Between the trimmed V and J ends, which lost 5 bases and 2 bases, there was a span of 10 bases. The germline V gene has CDR1 MGHRA and CDR2 YSYEKL. This CDR3 spans 13 amino acids. CDR3 loop: CASSEFAAYEQYF. CDR3 sequence (DNA): TGCGCCAGCAGCGAATTTGCCGCCTACGAGCAGTACTTC.

V gene TRBV7-8 combines with J gene TRBJ2-2; 10 bases agree with TRBD1. The CDR3 contains 14 residues. J gave up 4 bases and V 11 bases, and 7 bases lay outside the gene matches. Germline values: CDR1 SGHVS, CDR2 FQNEAQ. The CDR3 here is CAGAGTGATGELFF. In nucleotides, the CDR3 is TGTGCCGGTGCCGGGACAGGGGCCACCGGGGAGCTGTTTTTT.

CDR3 nucleotide sequence: TGTGCCAGTAGTATGGTGCCCGGGACCCAGTACTTC. It codes for CASSMVPGTQYF. The rearrangement links TRBV19 to TRBJ2-5, with D unclear. V lost 3 bases, J lost 7 bases, and 9 bases lay in between. Per the germline V gene, CDR1 is LNHDA and CDR2 is SQIVND (reference sequence). CDR3 length: 12 residues. Combining the CDR3 with reference TRBV19 and TRBJ2-5 gives the whole variable domain DGGITQSPKYLFRKEGQNVTLSCEQNLNHDAMYWYRQDPGQGLRLIYYSQIVNDFQKGDIAEGYSVSREKKESFPLTVTSAQKNPTAFYLCASSMVPGTQYFGPGTRLLVL.

The V and J genes are TRBV4-2 and TRBJ2-5; 14 bases are shared with TRBD2. The CDR3 runs 17 residues. The germline gives CDR1 LGHNA, CDR2 YNFKEQ. Trimming cost V 3 bases and J 2 bases; bases outside gene matches: 5. The CDR3 nucleotides read TGTGCCAGCAGCCAGTGGACTAGCGGGAGGAGTCAAGAGACCCAGTACTTC. Its translation is CASSQWTSGRSQETQYF.

The rearrangement links TRBV4-1 to TRBJ2-4, with D uncertain. The length of the CDR3 is 13 residues. The V gene lost 0 bases and the J gene lost 15 bases, with 15 bases spanning the gap. Germline V gene data show CDR1 as MGHRA and CDR2 as YSYEKL. The CDR3 sequence is CASSQDPLEWVYF. Here the CDR3 DNA reads TGCGCCAGCAGCCAAGATCCATTGGAGTGGGTGTACTTC.

The rearrangement joins TRBV19 to TRBJ2-1; D unclear. The CDR3 totals 15 residues. V lost 7 bases and J lost 0, with 13 bases in between. Germline assignment: CDR1 LNHDA and CDR2 SQIVND (reference sequence). CDR3 residues: CASTAPRSSYNEQFF. DNA for the CDR3: TGTGCCAGTACGGCCCCGCGTAGCTCCTACAATGAGCAGTTCTTC.

The chain employs TRBV30 and TRBJ2-5, with D maybe TRBD2 (6 bases). Germline-derived CDR1 and CDR2 are GTSNPN and SVGIG (reference sequence). The CDR3 is made up of 12 amino acids. V lost 4 bases, J lost 11 bases, and 17 bases lay in between. The CDR3 nucleotides read TGTGCCTGGAACCTCCTGGGGGGAGAGCAGTACTTC. Translating it yields CAWNLLGGEQYF.

The CDR3 DNA sequence: TGTGCCAGCAGGCGAGCGGGGGAGGGGAACATTCAGTACTTC. Amino acids: CASRRAGEGNIQYF. The rearrangement links TRBV4-2 to TRBJ2-4, with 8 positions matching TRBD2. The CDR3 has 14 amino acids. Germline CDR1 reads LGHNA; CDR2 reads YNFKEQ. With V trimmed by 6 bases and J by 7 bases, 8 bases remained unmatched.

The J gene is TRBJ2-2, the V gene TRBV11-2, with 8 bases fitting TRBD1. CDR1 SGHAT and CDR2 FQNNGV come from the germline V gene. This CDR3 is 14 amino acids long. J was trimmed by 7 bases and V by 2 bases; bases with no gene match: 3. In DNA, the CDR3 is TGTGCCAGCAGCTTACAGGGGGCTGGCGGGGAGCTGTTTTTT. The encoded protein is CASSLQGAGGELFF.

This sequence joins TRBV5-8 and TRBJ2-7; D unresolved. Germline V CDR1 and CDR2: SGHTS, YDEGEE. Trimming left V 9 bases short and J 5 bases short, with 6 bases between. The CDR3 runs to 9 residues. The CDR3 DNA sequence: TGTGCCATCGGCCACGAGCAGTACTTC. Its protein is CAIGHEQYF. Looking up the rest from reference TRBV5-8 and TRBJ2-7 gives the full variable domain: EAGVTQSPTHLIKTRGQQATLRCSPISGHTSVYWYQQALGLGLQFLLWYDEGEERNRGNFPPRFSGRQFPNYSSELNVNALELEDSALYLCAIGHEQYFGPGTRLTVT.

This chain joins TRBV5-1 and TRBJ2-1; perhaps D is TRBD1 or TRBD2 (5 bases each). The germline CDR1 and CDR2 sequences are SGHRS and YFSETQ. V dropped 0 bases and J dropped 9 bases, with 10 bases sitting between them. This CDR3 has 13 amino acids. The CDR3 region is CASSLEIGTEQFF. DNA of the CDR3: TGCGCCAGCAGCTTGGAAATCGGGACTGAGCAGTTCTTC.

The rearrangement uses TRBV7-2 and TRBJ2-4, with 11 bases identical to TRBD2. The CDR3 has 16 residues. Germline V lookup: CDR1 SGHTA, CDR2 FQGNSA. After removal of 2 bases from V and 6 bases from J, the junction contained 6 bases not matched to a gene. CDR3 bases: TGTGCCAGCAGCTTAAATAGCGGGAGGGCAGTAAACATTCAGTACTTC. Its translation is CASSLNSGRAVNIQYF.

This clone was seen many times. Distinct nucleotide sequences in the sample also encode this CDR3. This chain joins TRBV2 and TRBJ2-7; D gene uncertain. Germline CDR1 SNHLY, CDR2 FYNNEI. The CDR3 runs 14 residues. The V end lost 3 bases, the J end lost 0 bases, and 9 bases lay between the germline ends. The CDR3 coding sequence is TGTGCCAGCAGTGAGGGCAGCTACTCCTACGAGCAGTACTTC. Amino acid sequence: CASSEGSYSYEQYF.

The chain combines TRBV7-2 with TRBJ2-5; D is perhaps TRBD2 (6 bases). Germline V lookup: CDR1 SGHTA, CDR2 FQGNSA. V was trimmed by 2 bases and J by 4 bases, leaving 14 bases between them. The CDR3 covers 15 residues. CDR3: CASSLLGGGGETQYF. The CDR3 DNA sequence: TGTGCCAGCAGCTTATTGGGTGGGGGAGGAGAGACCCAGTACTTC. The whole variable domain, remainder taken from reference TRBV7-2 and TRBJ2-5, is GAGVSQSPSNKVTEKGKDVELRCDPISGHTALYWYRQSLGQGLEFLIYFQGNSAPDKSGLPSDRFSAERTGGSVSTLTIQRTQQEDSAVYLCASSLLGGGGETQYFGPGTRLLVL.

The chain couples TRBV19 to TRBJ1-5, with 7 bases lining up with TRBD1. Losses at the gene ends were 5 bases for V and 3 bases for J; bases not matched to a gene: 7. The CDR3 length is 15 residues. Germline CDR1 reads LNHDA; CDR2 reads SQIVND (reference sequence). CDR3 nucleotides: TGTGCCAGTAGTCTGTCAGGGGGTTTCAATCAGCCCCAGCATTTT. It specifies CASSLSGGFNQPQHF.

The V call is TRBV9, the J call TRBJ2-1; 9 bases map to TRBD1. The CDR3 has 15 residues. J was trimmed by 5 bases and V by 0 bases; bases with no gene match: 3. Germline loops: CDR1 SGDLS, CDR2 YYNGEE. CDR3 amino acids: CASSVEGQGNNEQFF. In nucleotides, the CDR3 is TGTGCCAGCAGCGTAGAGGGACAGGGCAACAATGAGCAGTTCTTC.

The chain links TRBV2 to TRBJ2-1; no clear D. Trimming took 2 bases from V and 8 from J, leaving 7 bases between them. The germline gives CDR1 SNHLY, CDR2 FYNNEI. This CDR3 comprises 12 residues. In nucleotides, the CDR3 is TGTGCCAGCAGTGAAAGGGATCATGAGCAGTTCTTC. Translation: CASSERDHEQFF.

The rearrangement uses TRBV4-1 and TRBJ1-4; TRBD1 might be the D (5 bases). Trimming stripped 0 bases from V and 8 bases from J, with 16 bases between. The CDR3 consists of 16 residues. Germline V gene sequence: CDR1 MGHRA, CDR2 YSYEKL. The CDR3: CASSQDGTGWEEKLFF. The CDR3 DNA reads as TGCGCCAGCAGCCAAGATGGGACCGGCTGGGAGGAAAAACTGTTTTTT.

V usage is TRBV14 and J usage is TRBJ2-1; a possible D gene is TRBD2 (5 bases). The CDR3 has 13 amino acids. V was clipped by 1 base and J by 7 bases, with 8 bases between them. Germline V gives CDR1 SGHDN, CDR2 FVKESK. CDR3 sequence: CASSQVRENEQFF. CDR3 nucleotides: TGTGCCAGCAGCCAAGTTAGGGAGAATGAGCAGTTCTTC.

The chain employs TRBV11-1 and TRBJ2-1; 7 bases are shared with TRBD2. The J segment lost 8 bases and the V segment lost 0 bases, leaving 16 bases of the junction unmatched. This CDR3 is 18 amino acids long. In germline, CDR1 is SGHAT, CDR2 FQDESV (reference sequence). Here the CDR3 DNA reads TGTGCCAGCAGCTTAGCGTCCTTCGGCGGGAGAGTGAGGGATGAGCAGTTCTTC. Translating gives CASSLASFGGRVRDEQFF.

The chain recombines TRBV28 with TRBJ1-2, with D possibly matching TRBD1 (5 bases). The CDR3 sequence is 13 residues long. Trimming removed 1 base at V and 4 bases at J, with 7 bases between. Looked up from germline, CDR1 is MDHEN and CDR2 is SYDVKM. CDR3 sequence reads: CASSLSGTYGYTF. In nucleotides, the CDR3 is TGTGCCAGCAGTTTATCGGGGACCTATGGCTACACCTTC.

The chain couples TRBV18 to TRBJ2-7; either TRBD1 or TRBD2 may fit D (5 bases each). Germline-derived CDR1 and CDR2 are KGHSH and LQKENI. V was pared by 1 base and J by 0 bases, with 13 bases between. The CDR3 sequence is 16 residues long. CDR3 in DNA: TGTGCCAGCTCACCACGTAAGACAGCGGACTCCTACGAGCAGTACTTC. As protein: CASSPRKTADSYEQYF. Full variable domain (remainder filled in from reference TRBV18 and TRBJ2-7): NAGVMQNPRHLVRRRGQEARLRCSPMKGHSHVYWYRQLPEEGLKFMVYLQKENIIDESGMPKERFSAEFPKEGPSILRIQQVVRGDSAAYFCASSPRKTADSYEQYFGPGTRLTVT.

The CDR3 region is CAISDPPRGADEQYF. The CDR3 DNA reads as TGTGCCATCAGTGACCCCCCGCGAGGGGCGGATGAGCAGTACTTC. The V and J genes are TRBV10-3 and TRBJ2-7, with D perhaps given as TRBD1 or TRBD2 (5 bases each). CDR3 size: 15 residues. From germline, CDR1 is ENHRY and CDR2 SYGVKD. V gave up 3 bases and J gave up 7 bases, with 19 bases separating them.